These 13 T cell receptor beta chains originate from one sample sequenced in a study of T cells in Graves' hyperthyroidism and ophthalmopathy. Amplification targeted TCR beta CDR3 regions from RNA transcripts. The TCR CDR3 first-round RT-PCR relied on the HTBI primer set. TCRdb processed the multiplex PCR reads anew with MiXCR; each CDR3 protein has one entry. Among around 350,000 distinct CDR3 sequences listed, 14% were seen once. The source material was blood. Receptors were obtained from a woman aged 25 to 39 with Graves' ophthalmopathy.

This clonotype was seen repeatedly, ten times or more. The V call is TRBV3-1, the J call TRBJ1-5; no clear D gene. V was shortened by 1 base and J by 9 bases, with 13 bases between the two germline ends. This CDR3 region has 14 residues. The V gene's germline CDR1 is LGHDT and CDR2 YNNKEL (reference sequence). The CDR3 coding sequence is TGTGCCAGCAGCCAAGGACACCCGGACGGGCCCCAGCATTTT. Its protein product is CASSQGHPDGPQHF.

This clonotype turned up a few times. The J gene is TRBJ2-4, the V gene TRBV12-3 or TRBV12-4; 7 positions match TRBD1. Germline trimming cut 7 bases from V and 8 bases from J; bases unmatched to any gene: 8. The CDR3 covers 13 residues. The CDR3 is CASTPTGWDIQYF. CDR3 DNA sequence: TGTGCCAGCACACCGACAGGGTGGGACATTCAGTACTTC.

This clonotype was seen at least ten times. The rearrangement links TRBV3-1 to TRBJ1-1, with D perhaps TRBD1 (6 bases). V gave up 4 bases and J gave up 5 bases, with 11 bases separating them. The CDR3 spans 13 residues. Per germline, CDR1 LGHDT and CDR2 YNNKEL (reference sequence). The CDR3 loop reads CASSRQDLTEAFF. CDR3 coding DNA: TGTGCCAGCAGCCGACAGGACTTAACTGAAGCTTTCTTT.

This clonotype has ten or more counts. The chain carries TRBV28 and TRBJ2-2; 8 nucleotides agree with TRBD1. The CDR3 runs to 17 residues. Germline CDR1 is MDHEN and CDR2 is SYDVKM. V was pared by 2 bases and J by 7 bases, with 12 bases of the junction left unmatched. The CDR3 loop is CASSLIEETGVFGELFF. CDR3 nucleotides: TGTGCCAGCAGTTTAATAGAGGAGACAGGGGTTTTCGGGGAGCTGTTTTTT.

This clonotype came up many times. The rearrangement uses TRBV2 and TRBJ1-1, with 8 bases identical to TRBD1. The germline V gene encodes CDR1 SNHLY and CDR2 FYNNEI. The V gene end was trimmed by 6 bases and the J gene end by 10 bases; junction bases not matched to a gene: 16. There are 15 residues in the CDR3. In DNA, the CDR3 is TGTGCCAGCAGATTTTCACTCAGGGGGCGGTTGGGAGCTTTCTTT. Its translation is CASRFSLRGRLGAFF.

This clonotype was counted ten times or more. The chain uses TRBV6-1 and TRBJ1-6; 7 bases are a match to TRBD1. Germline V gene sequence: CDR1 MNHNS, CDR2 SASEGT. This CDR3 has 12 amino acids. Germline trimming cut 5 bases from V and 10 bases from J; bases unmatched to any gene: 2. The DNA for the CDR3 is TGTGCCAGCAGTACAGGGGCATCACCCCTCCACTTT. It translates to CASSTGASPLHF.

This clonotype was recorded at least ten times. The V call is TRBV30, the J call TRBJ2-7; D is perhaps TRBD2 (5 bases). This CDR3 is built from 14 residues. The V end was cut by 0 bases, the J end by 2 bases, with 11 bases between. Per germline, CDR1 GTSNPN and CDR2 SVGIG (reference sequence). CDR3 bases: TGTGCCTGGAGTGTATTTACGGGGACCTACGAGCAGTACTTC. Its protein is CAWSVFTGTYEQYF.

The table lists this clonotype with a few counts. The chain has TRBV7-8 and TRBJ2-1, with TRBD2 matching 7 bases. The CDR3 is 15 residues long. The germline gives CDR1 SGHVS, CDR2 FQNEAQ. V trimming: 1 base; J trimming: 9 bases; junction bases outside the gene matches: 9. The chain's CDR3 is CASSLVGSLAREQFF. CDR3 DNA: TGTGCCAGCAGCTTAGTTGGTTCACTAGCGCGTGAGCAGTTCTTC.

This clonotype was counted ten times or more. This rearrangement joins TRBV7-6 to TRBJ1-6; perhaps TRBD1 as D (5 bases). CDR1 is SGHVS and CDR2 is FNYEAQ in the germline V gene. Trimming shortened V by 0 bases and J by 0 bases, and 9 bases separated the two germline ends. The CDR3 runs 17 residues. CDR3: CASSLAPGRSYNSPLHF. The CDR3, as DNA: TGTGCCAGCAGCTTAGCGCCGGGGCGCTCCTATAATTCACCCCTCCACTTT.

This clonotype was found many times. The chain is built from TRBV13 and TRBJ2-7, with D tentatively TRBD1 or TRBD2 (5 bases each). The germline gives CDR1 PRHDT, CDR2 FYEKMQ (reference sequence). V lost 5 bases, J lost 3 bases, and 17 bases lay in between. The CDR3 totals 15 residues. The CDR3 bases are TGTGCCAGCAGCCGAACCCCCGGGGCCCGCTACGAGCAGTACTTC. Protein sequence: CASSRTPGARYEQYF.

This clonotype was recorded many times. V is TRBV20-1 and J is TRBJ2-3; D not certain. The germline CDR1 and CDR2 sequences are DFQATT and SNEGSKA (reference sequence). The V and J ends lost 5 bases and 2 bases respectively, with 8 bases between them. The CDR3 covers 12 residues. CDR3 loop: CSAGISTDTQYF. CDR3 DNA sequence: TGCAGTGCTGGAATATCCACAGATACGCAGTATTTT.

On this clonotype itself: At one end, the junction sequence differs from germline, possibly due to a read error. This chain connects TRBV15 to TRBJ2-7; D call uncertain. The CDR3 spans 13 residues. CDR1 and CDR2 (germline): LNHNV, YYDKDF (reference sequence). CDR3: CATSRDSSYGQYF. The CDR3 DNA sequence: TGTGCCACCAGCAGAGACAGCTCCTACGGGCAGTACTTC.

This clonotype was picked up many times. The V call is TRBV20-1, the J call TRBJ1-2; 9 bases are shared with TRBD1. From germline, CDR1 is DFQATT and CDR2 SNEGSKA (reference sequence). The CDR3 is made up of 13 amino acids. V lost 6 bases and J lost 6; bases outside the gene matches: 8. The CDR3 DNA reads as TGCAGTGCGTACAGAGGACAGGGGAATGGCTACACCTTC. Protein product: CSAYRGQGNGYTF.